This TCR beta chain was sequenced in a study of control samples from healthy donors and cancer patients. Some clones are missing from TCRdb's copy, which holds only in-frame ones; the method was immunoSEQ multiplex PCR. Altogether around 140,000 clones are present, about nine tenths being singletons, with the ten largest covering about 2.7%. This CDR3 is built from 14 residues. The junction had 2 bases not matched to a gene; V was cut back by 1 base and J by 6 bases. Germline V gene lookup returns CDR1 LGHDT and CDR2 YNNKEL (reference sequence). The TCR comes from a man in his forties in good health. Sample: blood. The rearrangement uses TRBV3-1 (or the pseudogene TRBV3-2) and TRBJ2-2; 7 nucleotides match TRBD1. This CDR3 reads CASSQVTGAGELFF. Here the CDR3 DNA reads TGTGCCAGCAGCCAAGTCACAGGGGCCGGGGAGCTGTTTTTT.